The clone carrying this T cell receptor (beta chain) was seen many times. Antigen specificity is unknown. The CDR3 sequence is 10 residues long. V dropped 5 bases and J dropped 7 bases, with 8 bases sitting between them. Germline loops: CDR1 DFQATT, CDR2 SNEGSKA (reference sequence). Blood was drawn once from each donor into heparinised tubes. The draws averaged around 110 mL. Sequencing targeted expressed TCRB transcripts, as all isolated RNA had been reverse transcribed. Data came from immunoSEQ multiplex PCR; TCRdb stores just in-frame clones and leaves some out. The sample lists roughly 140,000 clones, 11% seen once, with roughly 1.9% in the top ten. The sample originates from a study of beta chain features in type 1 diabetes. Study-wide points: The naive, central memory and Treg TCRB repertoires looked more alike in patients than they did in healthy donors.

The rearrangement links TRBV20-1 to TRBJ1-2, with D hard to call. This TCR derives from a man aged 18-30 years in good health. Specimen: central memory CD4+ T cells from blood. The DNA of the CDR3 is TGCAGTGCTTCCGTAGCTGGCTACACCTTC. This translates into CSASVAGYTF.